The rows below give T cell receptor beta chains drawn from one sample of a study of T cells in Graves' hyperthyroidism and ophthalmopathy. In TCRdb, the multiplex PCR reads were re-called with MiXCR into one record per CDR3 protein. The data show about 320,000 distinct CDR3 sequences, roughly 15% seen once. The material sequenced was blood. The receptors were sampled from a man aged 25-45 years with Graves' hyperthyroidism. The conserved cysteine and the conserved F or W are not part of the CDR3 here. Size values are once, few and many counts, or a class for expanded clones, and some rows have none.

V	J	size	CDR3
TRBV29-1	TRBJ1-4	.	SLAPGQGTEKLF
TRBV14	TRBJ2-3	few	ASSQQGSDTQY
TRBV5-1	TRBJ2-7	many	ASSSRASGRISYEQY
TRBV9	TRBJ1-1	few	ASSGKGAANTEAF
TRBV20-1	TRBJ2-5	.	SAKGGAGRETQY
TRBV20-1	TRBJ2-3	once	SARETGGPGDTQY
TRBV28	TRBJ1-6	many	ASSPRGGKGPYNSPLH
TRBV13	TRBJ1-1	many	ASSNGGPKAF
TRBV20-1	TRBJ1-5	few	SARAVRGLNQPQH
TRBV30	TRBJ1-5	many	AWTSGSPNQPQH
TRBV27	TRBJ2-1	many	ASSNLFLGLGSNEQF
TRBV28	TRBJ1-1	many	ASSLFAGTGGGAEAF
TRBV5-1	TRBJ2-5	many	ASSLDSGPQETQY
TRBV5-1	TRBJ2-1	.	ASSSPPGLAVSTGNEQF